The 15 T cell receptor beta chains reported below all come from one sample, sequenced in a study of blood T cell repertoires in COVID-19. The assay was immunoSEQ multiplex PCR, and TCRdb's table has in-frame clones only and misses some. The table shows some 350,000 clones, with 87% occurring only once. The sequenced material came from peripheral blood. The source of these receptors is a woman aged 45-65 years with COVID-19, enrolled during active disease.

This chain joins TRBV5-4 and TRBJ1-4; D is perhaps TRBD1 (5 bases). The CDR3 spans 16 residues. The V gene lost 4 bases and the J gene lost 7 bases, with 20 bases spanning the gap. CDR1 SGHNT and CDR2 YYREEE come from the germline V gene (reference sequence). The CDR3 nucleotides read TGTGCCAGCAGCCCCCGAATCGGGGCGGGGAGTGAAAAACTGTTTTTT. Translating it yields CASSPRIGAGSEKLFF. Full variable domain (missing parts from reference TRBV5-4 and TRBJ1-4): ETGVTQSPTHLIKTRGQQVTLRCSSQSGHNTVSWYQQALGQGPQFIFQYYREEENGRGNFPPRFSGLQFPNYSSELNVNALELDDSALYLCASSPRIGAGSEKLFFGSGTQLSVL.

The V gene is TRBV11-2, the J gene TRBJ1-4; no clear D gene. This CDR3 is 12 amino acids long. Germline V gene sequence: CDR1 SGHAT, CDR2 FQNNGV. Between the trimmed V and J ends, which lost 5 bases and 11 bases, there was a span of 12 bases. The chain's CDR3 is CASSPVSGKLFF. The CDR3 DNA reads as TGTGCCAGCAGCCCCGTTTCGGGGAAACTGTTTTTT.

This chain uses TRBV29-1 with TRBJ1-1, with 7 bases fitting TRBD1. The V and J ends lost 7 bases and 10 bases, in that order; junction bases with no gene match: 9. CDR3 length equals 11 residues. Germline V gene data show CDR1 as SQVTM and CDR2 as ANQGSEA. The CDR3 nucleotides read TGCAGCGAGGTACAGGGGATTGGAGCTTTCTTT. Its protein product is CSEVQGIGAFF.

The rearrangement joins TRBV24-1 to TRBJ2-2; 8 nucleotides match TRBD2. V was pared by 6 bases and J by 4 bases, with 3 bases of the junction left unmatched. CDR3 length: 14 amino acids. The germline gives CDR1 KGHDR, CDR2 SFDVKD. The DNA for the CDR3 is TGTGCCACCAGTCGAGCGGGAGTCACCGGGGAGCTGTTTTTT. This gives the protein CATSRAGVTGELFF.

The chain carries TRBV29-1 and TRBJ2-4; weak D call: TRBD2 (5 bases). The CDR3 is made up of 11 amino acids. Germline V gene data show CDR1 as SQVTM and CDR2 as ANQGSEA. V was trimmed by 2 bases and J by 8 bases, leaving 7 bases between them. This CDR3 is CSVERRDIQYF. CDR3 bases: TGCAGCGTTGAAAGGCGGGACATTCAGTACTTC.

This clone showed up just a few times. V gene TRBV7-9 combines with J gene TRBJ2-3, with 10 bases matching TRBD2. The CDR3 totals 14 residues. In germline, CDR1 is SEHNR, CDR2 FQNEAQ (reference sequence). V lost 11 bases and J lost 6; bases outside the gene matches: 11. The CDR3: CAGNPAGGLDTQYF. In DNA form, the CDR3 reads TGTGCCGGCAACCCAGCGGGAGGGCTTGATACGCAGTATTTT.

The chain combines TRBV29-1 with TRBJ1-2; tentative D call: TRBD1 (6 bases). In germline, CDR1 is SQVTM, CDR2 ANQGSEA. V lost 3 bases and J lost 5, with 10 bases in between. The CDR3 extends over 12 amino acids. The CDR3 sequence: CSVDPRGYGYTF. The DNA for the CDR3 is TGCAGCGTTGACCCCAGGGGTTATGGCTACACCTTC. Filled out from reference TRBV29-1 and TRBJ1-2, the complete variable domain reads SAVISQKPSRDICQRGTSLTIQCQVDSQVTMMFWYRQQPGQSLTLIATANQGSEATYESGFVIDKFPISRPNLTFSTLTVSNMSPEDSSIYLCSVDPRGYGYTFGSGTRLTVV.

V is TRBV10-3 and J is TRBJ1-2, with a weak D call TRBD1 (5 bases). CDR1 is ENHRY, CDR2 SYGVKD, per germline. CDR3 size: 13 residues. V lost 9 bases, J lost 2 bases, and 13 bases lay in between. In nucleotides, the CDR3 is TGTGCCATAACTACGGGGGAGAACTATGGCTACACCTTC. Its translation is CAITTGENYGYTF.

The chain couples TRBV9 to TRBJ1-2; tentatively, D is TRBD1 (6 bases). V was pared by 1 base and J by 1 base, with 8 bases between. Germline V gene lookup returns CDR1 SGDLS and CDR2 YYNGEE. The CDR3 sequence is 14 residues long. Written as DNA, the CDR3 is TGTGCCAGCAGCGTACAGGGGAGTAACTATGGCTACACCTTC. Its translation is CASSVQGSNYGYTF.

The gene calls are TRBV5-4 and TRBJ2-1; D not resolved. With 2 bases removed from V and 8 bases from J, the gap between germline ends came to 8 bases. Germline CDR1 SGHNT, CDR2 YYREEE (reference sequence). This CDR3 has 12 amino acids. CDR3 amino acids: CASSFLAYEQFF. For the CDR3, the DNA is TGTGCCAGCAGCTTCTTAGCCTATGAGCAGTTCTTC.

The chain combines TRBV6-1 with TRBJ1-4; a possible D gene is TRBD1 (5 bases). This CDR3 contains 16 residues. Germline V gives CDR1 MNHNS, CDR2 SASEGT. Trimming removed 3 bases from V and 3 bases from J, with 14 bases in between. The CDR3 sequence is CASSDQGGLPNEKLFF. In DNA form, the CDR3 reads TGTGCCAGCAGTGACCAGGGTGGATTACCTAATGAAAAACTGTTTTTT.

In this sample, this clone turned up once. The CDR3 nucleotides read TGTGCCAGCAGCCTAACAGGGGGCTCCGCGCCCCAGCATTTT. Protein: CASSLTGGSAPQHF. The chain recombines TRBV7-2 with TRBJ1-5; 9 bases fit TRBD1. Trimming took 5 bases from V and 9 from J; bases not matched to a gene: 8. There are 14 residues in the CDR3. Germline CDR1 is SGHTA and CDR2 is FQGNSA.

The CDR3 is CASSPSPGQNEKLFF. In DNA, the CDR3 is TGTGCCAGCAGCCCATCGCCGGGACAAAATGAAAAACTGTTTTTT. The V call is TRBV7-2, the J call TRBJ1-4, with D possibly matching TRBD1 (6 bases). There are 15 residues in the CDR3. Trimming removed 5 bases from V and 5 bases from J, with 15 bases in between. Germline V gene data show CDR1 as SGHTA and CDR2 as FQGNSA. Full variable domain (remainder filled in from reference TRBV7-2 and TRBJ1-4): GAGVSQSPSNKVTEKGKDVELRCDPISGHTALYWYRQSLGQGLEFLIYFQGNSAPDKSGLPSDRFSAERTGGSVSTLTIQRTQQEDSAVYLCASSPSPGQNEKLFFGSGTQLSVL.

The gene calls are TRBV6-5 and TRBJ2-1, with D possibly matching TRBD1 (6 bases). The CDR3 has 16 residues. Per the germline V gene, CDR1 is MNHEY and CDR2 is SVGAGI. V was trimmed by 0 bases and J by 0 bases, leaving 9 bases between them. CDR3 region: CASSYSDRSSYNEQFF. The CDR3 nucleotides read TGTGCCAGCAGTTACTCCGACAGGAGCTCCTACAATGAGCAGTTCTTC.

V is TRBV27 and J is TRBJ2-5; tentatively, D is TRBD1 (6 bases). Per germline, CDR1 MNHEY and CDR2 SMNVEV (reference sequence). CDR3 size: 15 residues. Trimming removed 3 bases from V and 1 base from J, with 12 bases in between. CDR3 coding DNA: TGTGCCAGCAGTTTGCTCTCAGGGGTCCAAGAGACCCAGTACTTC. Translated, it gives CASSLLSGVQETQYF.